Listed below are T cell receptor beta chains from one sample, sequenced in a study of CD8 T cells in ankylosing spondylitis. TCRdb re-called the 5' RACE reads with MiXCR, one entry per CDR3 protein. Of some 140,000 distinct CDR3 sequences listed, about 10% are singletons. The sample comprised blood, either unsorted or a sorted T cell fraction (not recorded which). These receptors all come from a female donor with ankylosing spondylitis or in good health (not recorded which). Each CDR3 is given with its conserved first and last residue. Each record gives: V gene, D gene, clone size, J gene, CDR3 protein, CDR3 DNA. The D gene is left open where the match is weak. Rows may omit the clone size; those that give it use once, few, many or a size class.

>TRBV5-6|TRBD1|many|TRBJ2-1
CASSERQGHNEQFF
TGTGCCAGCAGCGAAAGACAGGGTCATAATGAGCAGTTCTTC
>TRBV7-8|NA|NA|TRBJ2-3
CASNQIDGGTQYF
TGTGCCAGCAACCAAATCGACGGGGGAACGCAGTATTTT
>TRBV7-3|TRBD1|NA|TRBJ2-1
CASGLLGTGYNEQFF
TGTGCCAGCGGCCTCCTCGGGACAGGTTACAATGAGCAGTTCTTC
>TRBV7-2|TRBD2|many|TRBJ2-5
CASSSTSGTGGTQYF
TGTGCCAGCAGCTCGACTAGCGGCACGGGCGGTACCCAGTACTTC
>TRBV5-1|TRBD2|many|TRBJ2-1
CASSLGRAKGNEQFF
TGCGCCAGCAGCCTCGGGAGGGCCAAAGGTAATGAGCAGTTCTTC
>TRBV12-3/TRBV12-4|NA|many|TRBJ2-3
CATPPIDTQYF
TGTGCCACCCCCCCCATAGATACGCAGTATTTT
>TRBV19|NA|few|TRBJ1-1
CASSDLGGNTEAFF
TGTGCCAGTAGTGACTTAGGGGGGAACACTGAAGCTTTCTTT
>TRBV21-1|NA|NA|TRBJ1-2
CASSTGPSGYTF
TGTGCCAGCAGCACAGGCCCCTCCGGCTACACCTTC
>TRBV7-2|NA|many|TRBJ1-1
CASSSTGGWTEAFF
TGTGCCAGCAGCTCCACCGGGGGGTGGACTGAAGCTTTCTTT
>TRBV7-6|NA|many|TRBJ1-3
CASSLAPSSSGNTIYF
TGTGCCAGCAGCTTAGCGCCCAGTTCCTCGGGAAACACCATATATTTT
>TRBV5-1|TRBD2|NA|TRBJ2-5
CASSRGRADETQYF
TGCGCCAGCAGCCGGGGGAGGGCCGATGAGACCCAGTACTTC
>TRBV5-1|NA|many|TRBJ2-5
CASSPGRGYQETQYF
TGCGCCAGCAGTCCCGGACGGGGATACCAAGAGACCCAGTACTTC
>TRBV18|TRBD2|many|TRBJ2-1
CASSPLKGLAHNEQFF
TGTGCCAGCTCACCGCTCAAAGGACTAGCGCACAATGAGCAGTTCTTC
>TRBV7-8|NA|few|TRBJ2-3
CASSPTLGGLTRHTQYF
TGTGCCAGCAGCCCTACTCTCGGGGGCCTCACACGCCATACGCAGTATTTT
>TRBV2|TRBD2|NA|TRBJ2-7
CASRHLGGKGFYEQYF
TGTGCCAGCAGGCACTTGGGGGGGAAGGGATTCTACGAGCAGTACTTC
>TRBV28|NA|NA|TRBJ2-3
CASCDLEVDTQYF
TGTGCCAGCTGCGACCTCGAGGTAGATACGCAGTATTTT
>TRBV10-2|NA|many|TRBJ2-3
CASRRSYSDTQYF
TGCGCCAGCAGGCGCAGCTACTCAGATACGCAGTATTTT
>TRBV28|NA|many|TRBJ2-2
CATTGEGGELFF
TGTGCCACTACCGGTGAGGGCGGGGAGCTGTTTTTT
>TRBV12-3/TRBV12-4|NA|many|TRBJ1-5
CASSLMDQPQHF
TGTGCCAGCAGTTTAATGGATCAGCCCCAGCATTTT
>TRBV7-2|NA|many|TRBJ1-3
CASSPLPRLRSGNTIYF
TGTGCCAGCAGCCCCCTCCCGAGACTGCGCTCTGGAAACACCATATATTTT
>TRBV12-3/TRBV12-4|NA|many|TRBJ2-1
CASRPRGVYNEQFF
TGTGCCAGCAGACCCCGAGGAGTCTACAATGAGCAGTTCTTC
>TRBV7-7|NA|many|TRBJ2-3
CASSPARLDHTQYF
TGTGCCAGCAGCCCAGCCCGACTGGATCATACGCAGTATTTT
>TRBV7-9|TRBD1|many|TRBJ1-2
CASSSTGGPNYGYTF
TGTGCCAGCAGCTCAACAGGGGGTCCTAACTATGGCTACACCTTC
>TRBV7-6|NA|NA|TRBJ2-7
CASSLSNNYEQYF
TGTGCCAGCAGCTTATCTAACAACTACGAGCAGTACTTC
>TRBV5-5|TRBD2|many|TRBJ2-1
CASSLVRGGGNEQFF
TGTGCCAGCAGCTTGGTTCGCGGGGGGGGCAATGAGCAGTTCTTC
>TRBV30|TRBD1|many|TRBJ1-2
CAYNRGHNYGYTF
TGTGCCTACAACAGGGGTCATAACTATGGCTACACCTTC
>TRBV11-1|NA|many|TRBJ2-6
CASNPLVGAISGANVLTF
TGTGCCAGCAACCCCCTGGTGGGGGCCATCTCTGGGGCCAACGTCCTGACTTTC
>TRBV29-1|NA|many|TRBJ1-6
CSVEDRSQGYNSPLHF
TGCAGCGTTGAAGATCGGAGCCAGGGATATAATTCACCCCTCCACTTT
>TRBV6-5|NA|NA|TRBJ2-1
CASSYSRDVSPEQFF
TGTGCCAGCAGTTACTCGAGGGACGTATCCCCGGAGCAGTTCTTC
>TRBV14|TRBD2|many|TRBJ2-1
CASSQGPPGLAVYNEQFF
TGTGCCAGCAGCCAAGGGCCTCCGGGACTAGCGGTATACAATGAGCAGTTCTTC
>TRBV6-1|TRBD1|few|TRBJ1-5
CASSQGGHQVPQHF
TGTGCCAGCAGTCAGGGGGGGCATCAAGTGCCCCAGCATTTT
>TRBV4-1|TRBD1|many|TRBJ1-3
CASSSSQTGPGNTIYF
TGCGCCAGCAGCTCGTCGCAGACAGGGCCTGGAAACACCATATATTTT
>TRBV7-2|NA|many|TRBJ1-3
CASSPPGDNSGNTIYF
TGTGCCAGCAGCCCGCCCGGGGATAACTCTGGAAACACCATATATTTT
>TRBV3-1|TRBD2|many|TRBJ2-2
CASSPFGGGTGELFF
TGTGCCAGCAGCCCATTTGGCGGGGGGACCGGGGAGCTGTTTTTT
>TRBV20-1|NA|many|TRBJ1-1
CSARGTVGEAFF
TGCAGTGCTAGGGGGACGGTGGGTGAAGCTTTCTTT
>TRBV5-1|NA|NA|TRBJ1-2
CASSLGSGYEGYTF
TGCGCCAGCAGCTTGGGGTCAGGATATGAGGGCTACACCTTC
>TRBV12-3/TRBV12-4|NA|many|TRBJ2-5
CASGLAGGETQYF
TGTGCCAGCGGTCTAGCAGGCGGGGAGACCCAGTACTTC
>TRBV12-3/TRBV12-4|NA|NA|TRBJ2-1
CASTSRGDYNEQFF
TGTGCCAGCACCTCGCGCGGAGATTACAATGAGCAGTTCTTC
>TRBV7-2|NA|many|TRBJ2-3
CASSLAPRSRGDTQYF
TGTGCCAGCAGCTTAGCCCCCCGAAGTAGAGGAGATACGCAGTATTTT
>TRBV10-2|NA|many|TRBJ2-1
CASSPGTGIYNEQFF
TGCGCCAGCAGCCCCGGGACGGGGATCTACAATGAGCAGTTCTTC
>TRBV6-2/TRBV6-3|NA|NA|TRBJ2-4
CASGKAGWNIQYF
TGTGCCAGCGGTAAGGCCGGGTGGAACATTCAGTACTTC
>TRBV5-1|NA|many|TRBJ2-2
CASSLDFPNTGELFF
TGCGCCAGCAGCTTGGATTTCCCGAACACCGGGGAGCTGTTTTTT
>TRBV20-1|NA|many|TRBJ2-1
CSARHRDYNEQFF
TGCAGTGCTAGACACCGGGACTACAATGAGCAGTTCTTC
>TRBV5-1|NA|many|TRBJ2-7
CASSLAAADGYEQYF
TGCGCCAGCAGCTTGGCGGCAGCGGACGGCTACGAGCAGTACTTC
>TRBV21-1|NA|few|TRBJ2-1
CASSSPGTGDDNEQFF
TGTGCCAGCAGCTCCCCCGGGACAGGGGACGACAATGAGCAGTTCTTC
>TRBV18|NA|NA|TRBJ2-3
CASSYVGASTDTQYF
TGTGCCAGCTCTTACGTGGGGGCTAGCACAGATACGCAGTATTTT
>TRBV19|NA|many|TRBJ1-1
CASSIRQTTTEAFF
TGTGCCAGTAGTATCAGACAGACAACCACTGAAGCTTTCTTT
>TRBV19|TRBD2|NA|TRBJ2-7
CASSIWTSGNYEQYF
TGTGCCAGTAGTATCTGGACTAGCGGTAACTACGAGCAGTACTTC
>TRBV9|NA|many|TRBJ1-1
CASSKPGLNTEAFF
TGTGCCAGCAGCAAGCCAGGGTTGAACACTGAAGCTTTCTTT
>TRBV29-1|NA|many|TRBJ2-7
CSVEGGITSYEQYF
TGCAGCGTTGAAGGGGGTATAACCTCCTACGAGCAGTACTTC
>TRBV25-1|NA|few|TRBJ1-3
CASSEAGFSALYSGNTIYF
TGTGCCAGCAGTGAAGCGGGGTTCTCAGCCCTATACTCTGGAAACACCATATATTTT
>TRBV5-1|NA|many|TRBJ2-5
CASSLGNHQETQYF
TGCGCCAGCAGCTTGGGTAACCACCAAGAGACCCAGTACTTC
>TRBV19|NA|many|TRBJ1-5
CASSPRTASLYNNQPQHF
TGTGCCAGTAGTCCCAGGACAGCTAGCCTCTATAACAATCAGCCCCAGCATTTT
>TRBV20-1|NA|few|TRBJ1-2
CSARGYANYGYTF
TGCAGTGCTAGAGGGTACGCTAACTATGGCTACACCTTC
>TRBV12-3/TRBV12-4|TRBD1|many|TRBJ2-2
CASTLSPQGARELFF
TGTGCCAGCACCCTATCGCCACAGGGGGCCAGGGAGCTGTTTTTT
>TRBV24-1|NA|few|TRBJ2-1
CATSYGNEQFF
TGTGCCACCAGTTATGGTAATGAGCAGTTCTTC
>TRBV12-3/TRBV12-4|NA|many|TRBJ1-5
CASSLAGSNQPQHF
TGTGCCAGCAGTTTAGCAGGGTCCAATCAGCCCCAGCATTTT
>TRBV30|TRBD2|few|TRBJ2-1
CAWRGGSAYNEQFF
TGTGCCTGGAGGGGCGGGAGTGCCTACAATGAGCAGTTCTTC